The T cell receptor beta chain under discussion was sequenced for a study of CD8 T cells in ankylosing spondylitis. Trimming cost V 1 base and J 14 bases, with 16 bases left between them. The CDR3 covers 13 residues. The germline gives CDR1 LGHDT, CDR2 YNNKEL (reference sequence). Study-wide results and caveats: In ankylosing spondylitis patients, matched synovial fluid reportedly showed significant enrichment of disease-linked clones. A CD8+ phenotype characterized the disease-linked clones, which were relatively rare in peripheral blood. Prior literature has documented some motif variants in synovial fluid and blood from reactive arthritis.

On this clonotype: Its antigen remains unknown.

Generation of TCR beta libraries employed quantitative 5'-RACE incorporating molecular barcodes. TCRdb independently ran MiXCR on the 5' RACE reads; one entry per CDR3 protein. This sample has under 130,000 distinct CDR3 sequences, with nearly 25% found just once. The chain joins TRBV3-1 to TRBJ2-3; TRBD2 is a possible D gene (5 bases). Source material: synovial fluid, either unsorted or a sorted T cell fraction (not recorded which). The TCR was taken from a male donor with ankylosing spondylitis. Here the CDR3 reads CASSQGIVTEGYF. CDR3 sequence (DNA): TGTGCCAGCAGCCAAGGTATTGTGACCGAGGGGTATTTT.